The rows below give T cell receptor beta chains drawn from one sample of a study of cytomegalovirus exposure and HLA in healthy donors. The assay was immunoSEQ multiplex PCR, and TCRdb's table has in-frame clones only and misses some. The sample consists of 250,000 to 350,000 clones, 70% to 90% of them appearing once. What was sequenced was PBMCs. The receptors here all came from a young man in good health and CMV-seronegative. CDR3s include the opening cysteine and the closing phenylalanine or tryptophan. The order of the fields is CDR3 DNA, CDR3 protein, V gene, J gene, D gene, clone size. A D gene is named only where the DNA matches it firmly. The listing skips clone size in some rows; elsewhere it reads once, few, many or a size class.

cdr3_nt: TGCAGCGTGGACATAGGGGTAGAATCGGGGGGGACCTACGAGCAGTACTTC; cdr3_aa: CSVDIGVESGGTYEQYF; v_call: TRBV29-1; j_call: TRBJ2-7; d_call: TRBD2; clone_size: -
cdr3_nt: TGTGCCAGCAGCGCCGGGGAGAGTGCACCCCAGCATTTT; cdr3_aa: CASSAGESAPQHF; v_call: TRBV6-1; j_call: TRBJ1-5; d_call: -; clone_size: -
cdr3_nt: TGCGCCAGCAGCCCTGTGGTGGGGGCGTACTACGAGCAGTACTTC; cdr3_aa: CASSPVVGAYYEQYF; v_call: TRBV4-3; j_call: TRBJ2-7; d_call: -; clone_size: -
cdr3_nt: TGTGCCTGGAGTGTAAAGGGGTTAGACAGGCACTACTTC; cdr3_aa: CAWSVKGLDRHYF; v_call: TRBV30; j_call: TRBJ2-7; d_call: -; clone_size: -
cdr3_nt: TGTGCCAGCTCACCATATCTTCCAGGGGAGAACTATGGCTACACCTTC; cdr3_aa: CASSPYLPGENYGYTF; v_call: TRBV18; j_call: TRBJ1-2; d_call: -; clone_size: -
cdr3_nt: TGTGCCAGCAGCCCTGGGACAGGAGGATACGAGCAGTACTTC; cdr3_aa: CASSPGTGGYEQYF; v_call: TRBV11-3; j_call: TRBJ2-7; d_call: TRBD1; clone_size: -
cdr3_nt: TGCGCCAGCAGACCCCTGGGGGAGGCTGAAGCTTTCTTT; cdr3_aa: CASRPLGEAEAFF; v_call: TRBV23-1; j_call: TRBJ1-1; d_call: -; clone_size: -
cdr3_nt: TGTGCCTGTCGCTGGCGGGGGGGCGGGAATGAGCAGTTCTTC; cdr3_aa: CACRWRGGGNEQFF; v_call: TRBV30; j_call: TRBJ2-1; d_call: TRBD2; clone_size: -
cdr3_nt: TGTGCCAGCAGTTACGGGACAGCCAGCTTGAACACTGAAGCTTTCTTT; cdr3_aa: CASSYGTASLNTEAFF; v_call: TRBV6-6; j_call: TRBJ1-1; d_call: TRBD1; clone_size: -
cdr3_nt: TGTGCCAGCAAACTGACAGGGGGCGACTATGGCTACACCTTC; cdr3_aa: CASKLTGGDYGYTF; v_call: TRBV2; j_call: TRBJ1-2; d_call: TRBD1; clone_size: -
cdr3_nt: TGTGCCAGCAGCAGGGGACAGTTCTACGAGCAGTACTTC; cdr3_aa: CASSRGQFYEQYF; v_call: TRBV7-7; j_call: TRBJ2-7; d_call: TRBD1; clone_size: -
cdr3_nt: TGCGCCAGCAGTGAGGGTAGCGGGGGGCGAGTAGCCCAGTACTTC; cdr3_aa: CASSEGSGGRVAQYF; v_call: TRBV10-1; j_call: TRBJ2-5; d_call: TRBD2; clone_size: -
cdr3_nt: TGTGCCAGCAGCTTCAGGGGTCAACTCAATTCACCCCTCCACTTT; cdr3_aa: CASSFRGQLNSPLHF; v_call: TRBV5-4; j_call: TRBJ1-6; d_call: -; clone_size: -
cdr3_nt: TGTGCCTGGAGTGTACTGACAGGATCCTACAATGAGCAGTTCTTC; cdr3_aa: CAWSVLTGSYNEQFF; v_call: TRBV30; j_call: TRBJ2-1; d_call: -; clone_size: -
cdr3_nt: TGTGCCAGCAGCCGTACTACAGGGGAGTTTTACGAGCAGTACTTC; cdr3_aa: CASSRTTGEFYEQYF; v_call: TRBV7-9; j_call: TRBJ2-7; d_call: TRBD1; clone_size: once
cdr3_nt: TGTGCCAGCAGCTTATTTACAGGCTACGAGCAGTACTTC; cdr3_aa: CASSLFTGYEQYF; v_call: TRBV11-2; j_call: TRBJ2-7; d_call: -; clone_size: -
cdr3_nt: TGCGCCAGCAGCTGGACAGGGCCAAATTCACCCCTCCACTTT; cdr3_aa: CASSWTGPNSPLHF; v_call: TRBV5-1; j_call: TRBJ1-6; d_call: TRBD1; clone_size: -
cdr3_nt: TGTGCCAGCAGCTCCGGGACAGCGAACCCGATGGGTGGCTACACCTTC; cdr3_aa: CASSSGTANPMGGYTF; v_call: TRBV5-4; j_call: TRBJ1-2; d_call: TRBD1; clone_size: -
cdr3_nt: TGTGCCAGCAGCTTGGAGGCGGGAACAGGGAACACTGAAGCTTTCTTT; cdr3_aa: CASSLEAGTGNTEAFF; v_call: TRBV7-8; j_call: TRBJ1-1; d_call: -; clone_size: -
cdr3_nt: TGTGCCTGGAGTCGCCGCAGGGACAATGAGCAGTTCTTC; cdr3_aa: CAWSRRRDNEQFF; v_call: TRBV30; j_call: TRBJ2-1; d_call: -; clone_size: -
cdr3_nt: TGTGCCAGCAGCAAAGGATTCCGCGTGGGGGCATCCTACAGCAATCAGCCCCAGCATTTT; cdr3_aa: CASSKGFRVGASYSNQPQHF; v_call: TRBV21-1; j_call: TRBJ1-5; d_call: -; clone_size: -
cdr3_nt: TGTGCCAGCAGCCCCCGGGACAGGGGCCCTAACTATGGCTACACCTTC; cdr3_aa: CASSPRDRGPNYGYTF; v_call: TRBV7-2; j_call: TRBJ1-2; d_call: TRBD1; clone_size: -
cdr3_nt: TGCAGCGTAAGTCAAAAGGGGGATACGCAGTATTTT; cdr3_aa: CSVSQKGDTQYF; v_call: TRBV29-1; j_call: TRBJ2-3; d_call: -; clone_size: -
cdr3_nt: TGTGCCAGCAGCCCCGTCTCCACTGAAGCTTTCTTT; cdr3_aa: CASSPVSTEAFF; v_call: TRBV21-1; j_call: TRBJ1-1; d_call: -; clone_size: -